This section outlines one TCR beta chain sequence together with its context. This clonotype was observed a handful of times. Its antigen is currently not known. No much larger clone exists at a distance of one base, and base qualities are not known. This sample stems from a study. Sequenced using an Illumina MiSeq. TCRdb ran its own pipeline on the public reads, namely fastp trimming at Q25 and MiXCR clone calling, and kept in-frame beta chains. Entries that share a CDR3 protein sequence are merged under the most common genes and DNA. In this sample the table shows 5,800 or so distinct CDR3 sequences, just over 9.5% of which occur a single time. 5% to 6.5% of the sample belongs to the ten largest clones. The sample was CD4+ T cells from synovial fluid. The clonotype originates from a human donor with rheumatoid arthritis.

The DNA reads as follows: TGTGCCAGCAGCCAAGTGTACAGCAATCAGCCCCAGCATTTT. This is translated as CASSQVYSNQPQHF. This sequence uses TRBV3-1 and TRBJ1-5; a confident D gene designation cannot be given. Trimming takes 1 base from V and 1 base from J, and the germline ends sit 5 bases apart. CDR1 and CDR2, looked up from the germline V gene (reference sequence), are LGHDT and YNNKEL. The cysteine opens and the phenylalanine closes a CDR3 of 14 amino acids. CDR3 DNA is the only sequence kept; it has 42 bases, read in frame from the first base.